This TCR beta chain emerged from a study of blood T cells in healthy people across ages. With respect to this clonotype: Its antigen is not known.

Study findings and constraints: TCR beta diversity correlated strongly with naive T cell percentage. The CMV status of each donor remained undetermined, and this could have confounded shifts in expanded clonotypes.

The germline CDR1 and CDR2 sequences are DFQATT and SNEGSKA (reference sequence). The CDR3 contains 18 residues. With V trimmed by 3 bases and J by 1 base, 15 bases remained unmatched. Using a J-beta primer mix together with a sample-barcoded 5' primer, a second PCR was run for roughly 7 to 12 cycles. No fewer than 3 million CDR3-containing paired-end reads came from each sample. TCRdb recomputed calls from the 5' RACE reads with MiXCR, one row per CDR3 protein. The sample records 1.5 million or so distinct CDR3 sequences, 40% to 45% being singletons. All donors came from Russia, were Caucasian and healthy, and spanned ages about 6 to 90.

The J gene is TRBJ2-3, the V gene TRBV20-1; 8 positions agree with TRBD2. What was sequenced was blood. This TCR was recovered from a woman between 18 and 29 years old in good health. CDR3: CSARAGTRSFAGTDTQYF. The CDR3 coding sequence is TGCAGTGCTAGGGCCGGGACTAGAAGTTTTGCCGGCACAGATACGCAGTATTTT.